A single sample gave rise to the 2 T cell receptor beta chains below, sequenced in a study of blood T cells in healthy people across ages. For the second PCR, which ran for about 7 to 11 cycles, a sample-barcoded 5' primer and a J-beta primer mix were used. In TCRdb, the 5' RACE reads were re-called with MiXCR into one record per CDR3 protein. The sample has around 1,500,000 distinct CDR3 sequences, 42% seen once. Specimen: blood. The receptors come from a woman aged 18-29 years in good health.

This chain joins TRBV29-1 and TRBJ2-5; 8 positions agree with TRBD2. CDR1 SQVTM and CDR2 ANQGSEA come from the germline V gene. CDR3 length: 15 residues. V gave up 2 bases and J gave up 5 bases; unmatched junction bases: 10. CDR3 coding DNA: TGCAGCGTTGAACTACGGGAGGGCCCAATGGAGACCCAGTACTTC. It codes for CSVELREGPMETQYF.

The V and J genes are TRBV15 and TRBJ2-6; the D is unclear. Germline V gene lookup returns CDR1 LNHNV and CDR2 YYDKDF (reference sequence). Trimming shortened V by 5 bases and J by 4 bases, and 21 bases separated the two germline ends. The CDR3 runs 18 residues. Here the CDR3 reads CATSAVGLVHPGANVLTF. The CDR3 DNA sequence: TGTGCCACCAGCGCCGTTGGATTGGTACACCCCGGGGCCAACGTCCTGACTTTC.